These 19 T cell receptor beta chains originate from one sample sequenced in a study of blood T cell repertoires in COVID-19. The data were produced by immunoSEQ multiplex PCR, yet TCRdb's version contains in-frame clones alone and is incomplete. The table lists about 52,000 clones, 85% to 90% of them singletons. Sequenced material: peripheral blood. These receptors were taken from a man between 60 and 70 years old with active COVID-19.

The rearrangement links TRBV5-1 to TRBJ2-2; D is possibly TRBD2 (6 bases). The V end lost 2 bases, the J end lost 0 bases, and 14 bases lay between the germline ends. Germline V lookup: CDR1 SGHRS, CDR2 YFSETQ. CDR3 length equals 17 residues. Here the CDR3 reads CASSFDPAGANTGELFF. The CDR3 nucleotides are TGCGCCAGCAGCTTTGATCCAGCGGGTGCGAACACCGGGGAGCTGTTTTTT.

V is TRBV24-1 and J is TRBJ2-5; unclear D gene. V dropped 4 bases and J dropped 5 bases, with 16 bases sitting between them. Germline CDR1 is KGHDR and CDR2 is SFDVKD. The CDR3 extends over 15 amino acids. The CDR3 region is CATSDARSDGETQYF. CDR3 nucleotide sequence: TGTGCCACCAGTGACGCGAGATCCGACGGGGAGACCCAGTACTTC.

The genes are TRBV7-3 and TRBJ2-5; 11 bases match TRBD2. Germline V gives CDR1 SGHTA, CDR2 FQGTGA. There are 17 residues in the CDR3. V was clipped by 0 bases and J by 5 bases; unmatched bases: 8. The CDR3 here is CASSLTSGRASPETQYF. The CDR3, as DNA: TGTGCCAGCAGCTTAACTAGCGGGAGGGCCAGTCCGGAGACCCAGTACTTC.

V is TRBV18 and J is TRBJ1-1; TRBD1 is a possible D gene (5 bases). CDR3 length: 16 amino acids. V shed 4 bases and J shed 4 bases, with 19 bases lying between them. Per the germline V gene, CDR1 is KGHSH and CDR2 is LQKENI. CDR3 sequence reads: CASSRGWLGEATEAFF. CDR3 nucleotides: TGTGCCAGCTCACGGGGTTGGTTAGGGGAGGCCACTGAAGCTTTCTTT.

The J gene is TRBJ2-1, the V gene TRBV5-4; TRBD2 aligns across 7 bases. With 0 bases clipped from V and 1 base from J, the junction kept 7 bases outside the gene matches. The V gene's germline CDR1 is SGHNT and CDR2 YYREEE (reference sequence). This CDR3 spans 17 amino acids. The CDR3 DNA is TGTGCCAGCAGCTTGGGGGCTAGCGGACTATCCTACAATGAGCAGTTCTTC. It translates to CASSLGASGLSYNEQFF.

V gene TRBV7-9 combines with J gene TRBJ2-5, with 9 bases identical to TRBD1. From germline, CDR1 is SEHNR and CDR2 FQNEAQ (reference sequence). With 8 bases clipped from V and 5 bases from J, the junction kept 6 bases outside the gene matches. The CDR3 is 13 amino acids. The CDR3: CASGGQGPETQYF. The CDR3 DNA is TGTGCCAGCGGGGGACAGGGCCCCGAGACCCAGTACTTC.

The V and J genes are TRBV7-9 and TRBJ2-5; 8 nucleotides match TRBD1. Trimming removed 6 bases from V and 2 bases from J; junction bases left unmatched: 8. Germline assignment: CDR1 SEHNR and CDR2 FQNEAQ (reference sequence). The CDR3 is 15 amino acids. The CDR3 region has the DNA TGTGCCAGCAGGTCCGCACAGGGGGAACAAGAGACCCAGTACTTC. Translation gives CASRSAQGEQETQYF.

V is TRBV12-3 or TRBV12-4 and J is TRBJ2-4; 7 nucleotides agree with TRBD1. The CDR3 covers 13 residues. After removal of 8 bases from V and 5 bases from J, the junction contained 6 bases not matched to a gene. In DNA, the CDR3 is TGTGCCAGCGGCAGGGACAGCGAAAACATTCAGTACTTC. The encoded protein is CASGRDSENIQYF.

This sequence joins TRBV6-2 or TRBV6-3 and TRBJ2-1; D might be TRBD1 (6 bases). Germline V gives CDR1 MNHEY, CDR2 SVGEGT. Trimming shortened V by 5 bases and J by 4 bases, and 15 bases separated the two germline ends. The CDR3 sequence is 15 residues long. In nucleotides, the CDR3 is TGTGCCAGCAGTACCGGACAGAGAACATACAATGAGCAGTTCTTC. Its translation is CASSTGQRTYNEQFF.

V and J are TRBV5-1 and TRBJ2-5; D is possibly TRBD2 (6 bases). Germline assignment: CDR1 SGHRS and CDR2 YFSETQ. V lost 4 bases, J lost 4 bases, and 14 bases lay in between. The CDR3 totals 14 residues. The CDR3 reads CASSPTVRGETQYF. The DNA for the CDR3 is TGCGCCAGCAGCCCGACAGTGCGGGGAGAGACCCAGTACTTC.

This clone was observed a handful of times. The chain is built from TRBV4-2 and TRBJ1-1, with 10 nucleotides matching TRBD1. The CDR3 is 17 amino acids. CDR1 and CDR2 from the germline V gene are LGHNA and YNFKEQ. After removal of 0 bases from V and 4 bases from J, the junction contained 8 bases not matched to a gene. The CDR3 bases are TGTGCCAGCAGCCAAGAGACAGGGGGCGGTTTCGGCACTGAAGCTTTCTTT. This translates into CASSQETGGGFGTEAFF.

This sequence joins TRBV7-9 and TRBJ2-6; the match to TRBD1 covers 8 bases. CDR3 size: 19 residues. Per germline, CDR1 SEHNR and CDR2 FQNEAQ (reference sequence). V was pared by 6 bases and J by 0 bases, with 13 bases of the junction left unmatched. The chain's CDR3 is CASSLPTGALPSGANVLTF. CDR3 nucleotides: TGTGCCAGCAGTTTACCGACAGGGGCCCTCCCCTCTGGGGCCAACGTCCTGACTTTC.

This sequence joins TRBV28 and TRBJ1-2; D not resolved. There are 16 residues in the CDR3. Germline CDR1 reads MDHEN; CDR2 reads SYDVKM. V lost 5 bases, J lost 3 bases, and 19 bases lay in between. The CDR3 sequence is CASSQIGSLNYYGYTF. CDR3 nucleotides: TGTGCCAGCAGTCAGATCGGTAGCCTGAACTACTATGGCTACACCTTC.

The chain has TRBV6-6 and TRBJ2-5, with 7 bases identical to TRBD2. V trimming: 5 bases; J trimming: 7 bases; junction bases outside the gene matches: 7. CDR3 length equals 13 residues. The germline V gene encodes CDR1 MNHNY and CDR2 SVGAGI (reference sequence). The CDR3 DNA is TGTGCCAGCAGTCCTGGAGTAGCGGGGACCCAGTACTTC. It translates to CASSPGVAGTQYF.

The gene calls are TRBV5-1 and TRBJ1-6; 11 bases line up with TRBD1. CDR3 length equals 17 residues. V lost 3 bases, J lost 6 bases, and 8 bases stayed unmatched. Germline values: CDR1 SGHRS, CDR2 YFSETQ. CDR3 residues: CASSSGQGAGSNSPLHF. In DNA, the CDR3 is TGCGCCAGCAGCTCAGGACAGGGGGCGGGTAGTAATTCACCCCTCCACTTT.

V gene TRBV2 combines with J gene TRBJ1-1, with 8 positions matching TRBD1. The CDR3 length is 13 residues. Germline loops: CDR1 SNHLY, CDR2 FYNNEI. The V gene end was trimmed by 3 bases and the J gene end by 10 bases; junction bases not matched to a gene: 7. For the CDR3, the DNA is TGTGCCAGCAGTGATAGTCAGGGGGCCGGAGCTTTCTTT. Translation: CASSDSQGAGAFF. The variable domain in full, completed from reference TRBV2 and TRBJ1-1, reads EPEVTQTPSHQVTQMGQEVILRCVPISNHLYFYWYRQILGQKVEFLVSFYNNEISEKSEIFDDQFSVERPDGSNFTLKIRSTKLEDSAMYFCASSDSQGAGAFFGQGTRLTVV.

This clone was seen a handful of times. The chain links TRBV12-2 to TRBJ2-3; TRBD2 is the table's D call and was not checked against the DNA. TRBV12-2 counts as a pseudogene. The CDR3 sequence is 16 residues long. The CDR3 sequence: CASRFSGSSFMDTQYF. The CDR3 DNA follows: TGTGCAAGTCGCTTTAGCGGGAGCAGCTTTATGGATACGCAGTATTTT.

This clone came up once. J is TRBJ2-7 and V is TRBV4-3; D remains ambiguous. The V and J ends lost 0 bases and 0 bases respectively, with 12 bases between them. Germline values: CDR1 LGHNA, CDR2 YSLEER. The CDR3 extends over 16 amino acids. The CDR3 sequence is CASSQDRVFSSYEQYF. The CDR3 DNA follows: TGCGCCAGCAGCCAAGATCGGGTATTTAGCTCCTACGAGCAGTACTTC.

The chain is built from TRBV27 and TRBJ2-1; possible D gene TRBD2, 5 bases. The germline CDR1 and CDR2 sequences are MNHEY and SMNVEV (reference sequence). The V gene lost 1 base and the J gene lost 3 bases, with 7 bases spanning the gap. This CDR3 has 14 residues. CDR3 protein: CASSLYGDYNEQFF. The CDR3 nucleotides read TGTGCCAGCAGTTTATACGGGGACTACAATGAGCAGTTCTTC.